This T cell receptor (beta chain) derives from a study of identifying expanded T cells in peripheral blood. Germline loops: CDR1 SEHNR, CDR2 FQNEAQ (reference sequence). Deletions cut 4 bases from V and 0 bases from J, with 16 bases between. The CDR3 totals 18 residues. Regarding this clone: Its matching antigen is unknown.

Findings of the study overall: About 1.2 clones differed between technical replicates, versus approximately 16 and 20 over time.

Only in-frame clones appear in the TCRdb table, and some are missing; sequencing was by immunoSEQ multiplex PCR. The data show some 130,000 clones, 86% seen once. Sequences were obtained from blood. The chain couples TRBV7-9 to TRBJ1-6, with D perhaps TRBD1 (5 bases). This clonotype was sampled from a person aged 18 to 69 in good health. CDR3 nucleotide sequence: TGTGCCAGCAGCTCCCAAACGGGGCAGAGCTCCTATAATTCACCCCTCCACTTT. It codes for CASSSQTGQSSYNSPLHF. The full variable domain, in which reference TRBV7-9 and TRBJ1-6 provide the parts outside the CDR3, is DTGVSQNPRHKITKRGQNVTFRCDPISEHNRLYWYRQTLGQGPEFLTYFQNEAQLEKSRLLSDRFSAERPKGSFSTLEIQRTEQGDSAMYLCASSSQTGQSSYNSPLHFGNGTRLTVT.